What follows is one T cell receptor (beta chain) and its context. Per the original data handling: The assay estimated nucleated cells by amplifying reference gene primers. The repertoire was sequenced with immunoSEQ multiplex PCR; TCRdb's copy has only in-frame clones and lacks some. That table supplies the V and J calls and clone size; D and trimming were determined from the DNA. Of about 150,000 clones detected, more than 70% appear once; the ten largest clones hold 12% to 15%. This record belongs to a study of blood T cell repertoires in COVID-19. V shed 2 bases and J 5 bases; nucleotides not matched to a gene: 7. CDR3 length: 16 residues. Germline CDR1 is MDHEN and CDR2 is SYDVKM.

What was sequenced was peripheral blood. The V gene is TRBV28, the J gene TRBJ1-4, with 8 positions matching TRBD1. The TCR was taken from a man in his late teens or twenties with active or convalescent COVID-19. The CDR3 reads CASSLQAGGLNEKLFF. For the CDR3, the DNA is TGTGCCAGCAGTTTACAGGCAGGGGGCCTAAATGAAAAACTGTTTTTT.